The rows below give T cell receptor beta chains drawn from one sample of a study of blood T cells in healthy people across ages. TCRdb re-analysed the 5' RACE reads in MiXCR, keeping a single row per CDR3 protein. The sample records some 760,000 distinct CDR3 sequences, just under 25% being singletons. These sequences were also reported in another study, on T cells of mothers and their children.

The sample comprised blood. These receptors all stem from a boy younger than 18 in good health. Each CDR3 is given with its conserved first and last residue. D genes are given only for firm matches. The size of a clone is reported for some rows only, either as once, few or many, or as a class for expanded clones.

V gene	D gene	clone size	J gene	CDR3 DNA	CDR3 protein
TRBV4-3	TRBD2	.	TRBJ2-1	TGCGCCAGCAGCCAGCGCCGGGACTACCCGGAGCAGTTCTTC	CASSQRRDYPEQFF
TRBV11-2	TRBD1	.	TRBJ1-4	TGTGCCAGCAGCTTAGCGGGACAGGGGAGTTCAGGGGAAAAACTGTTTTTT	CASSLAGQGSSGEKLFF
TRBV4-3	TRBD1	.	TRBJ2-1	TGCGCCAGCAGCTCTCACGACAGGGTCCCCTACAATGAGCAGTTCTTC	CASSSHDRVPYNEQFF
TRBV6-5	TRBD1	few	TRBJ1-5	TGTGCCAGCAGTCCCGACAGGGGTTCAGGCCAGCCCCAGCATTTT	CASSPDRGSGQPQHF
TRBV6-6	.	.	TRBJ1-3	TGTGCCAGCAGTTCGCTCAAGTCTGGAAACACCATATATTTT	CASSSLKSGNTIYF
TRBV15	.	.	TRBJ2-3	TGTGCCACCAGGGCCTCTAGCACAGATACGCAGTATTTT	CATRASSTDTQYF
TRBV2	.	few	TRBJ2-7	TGTGCCAGCAGTGGGAGACGGGCCGACTACGAGCAGTACTTC	CASSGRRADYEQYF
TRBV5-6	.	.	TRBJ2-5	TGTGCCAGCGCGCAGCAGGCGGTCGGGCAAGAGACCCAGTACTTC	CASAQQAVGQETQYF
TRBV29-1	TRBD1	once	TRBJ1-2	TGCAGCGTGGTAACAGGGGGCGCTGGCTATGGCTACACCTTC	CSVVTGGAGYGYTF
TRBV5-1	TRBD2	.	TRBJ2-5	TGCGCCAGCAGCGCAAGGGGGACTAGCGGGAGAGAGACCCAGTACTTC	CASSARGTSGRETQYF
TRBV6-2/TRBV6-3	.	few	TRBJ1-1	TGTGCCAGCAGGGATATACGGCAGGTAAAAGCCCCATTTACGAACACTGAAGCTTTCTTT	CASRDIRQVKAPFTNTEAFF
TRBV4-2	TRBD2	few	TRBJ2-1	TGTGCCAGCAGCCATGCGGGACTAGCGGCCTCCTACAATGAGCAGTTCTTC	CASSHAGLAASYNEQFF
TRBV7-9	.	few	TRBJ1-4	TGTGCCAGCAGCTTATATGCAGGTGCAACTAATGAAAAACTGTTTTTT	CASSLYAGATNEKLFF
TRBV12-3/TRBV12-4	TRBD1	few	TRBJ2-1	TGTGCCAGCATTCCGGGACAGGGGGCGCTTAATGGGCAGTTCTTC	CASIPGQGALNGQFF
TRBV20-1	.	many	TRBJ1-1	TGCAGTGCTAGACTTACGGGGTACGCTGAAGCTTTCTTT	CSARLTGYAEAFF
TRBV5-1	TRBD1	.	TRBJ2-5	TGCGCCAGCAGCTTAACCGGGACAGGGTATGAGACCCAGTACTTC	CASSLTGTGYETQYF
TRBV6-2/TRBV6-3	.	few	TRBJ1-2	TGTGCCAGCAGTTTCCGGGCCCACATCGGAGCTAACTATGGCTACACCTTC	CASSFRAHIGANYGYTF
TRBV29-1	.	few	TRBJ2-6	TGCAGCGTTGGGGCAGCTACTGGGGCCAACGTCCTGACTTTC	CSVGAATGANVLTF
TRBV5-1	.	few	TRBJ1-4	TGCGCCAGCAGCGAGGGACCCTACAATGAAAAACTGCTTTTT	CASSEGPYNEKLLF
TRBV7-2	.	few	TRBJ1-4	TGTGCCAGCAGCTTAATAAGGACTCCAACTAATGAAAAACTGTTTTTT	CASSLIRTPTNEKLFF
TRBV12-3/TRBV12-4	.	.	TRBJ2-3	TGTGCCAGCAGTTTTCAGGGGCCGACCGATACGCAGTATTTT	CASSFQGPTDTQYF
TRBV6-1	TRBD1	.	TRBJ2-3	TGTGCCAGCAGTCCCCTTCCGGGACAGGGGGCCGTAGATACGCAGTATTTT	CASSPLPGQGAVDTQYF
TRBV20-1	TRBD2	.	TRBJ2-1	TGCAGTGCTAGAGACAACACGGACACGGGGGGGCAGTTCTTC	CSARDNTDTGGQFF
TRBV5-1	.	.	TRBJ2-3	TGCGCCAGCAGCTTGGCTCTGGGGGCCGTGAGAGATACGCAGTATTTT	CASSLALGAVRDTQYF
TRBV7-2	.	few	TRBJ2-7	TGTGCCAGCAGCCGGAACGGCAGAACCTACGAGCAGTACTTC	CASSRNGRTYEQYF
TRBV29-1	.	.	TRBJ2-2	TGCAGCGCACTGGGTTTGAACACCGGGGAGCTGTTTTTT	CSALGLNTGELFF
TRBV20-1	TRBD1	.	TRBJ1-5	TGCAGTGCTAGGGAGGGGGCTGGGCAGCCCCAGCATTTT	CSAREGAGQPQHF